Listed here is a single T cell receptor beta chain. This specimen comes from a study of control samples from healthy donors and cancer patients. Germline V lookup: CDR1 LGHDT, CDR2 YNNKEL (reference sequence). Unmatched junction bases numbered 8, after V lost 4 bases and J lost 6 bases. CDR3 length equals 15 residues. Clones were read by immunoSEQ multiplex PCR, and TCRdb kept only the in-frame ones, dropping some. Here the sample spans roughly 59,000 clones, roughly 90% being singletons. The rearrangement uses TRBV3-1 (or the pseudogene TRBV3-2) and TRBJ1-5, with TRBD1 matching 8 bases. The source is a man in his forties with colorectal cancer. The source material was PBMCs. CDR3: CASSPAGGAFQPQHF. The CDR3 DNA is TGTGCCAGCAGCCCCGCAGGGGGCGCTTTTCAGCCCCAGCATTTT.